The 2 T cell receptor beta chains in this list originate from one sample, sequenced in a study of blood T cell repertoires in COVID-19. TCRdb's copy holds only in-frame clones and misses some; the assay was immunoSEQ multiplex PCR. Among approximately 110,000 clones listed, about 85% were seen once. Sequencing input: peripheral blood. The receptors shown here come from a man in his forties or fifties with acute or convalescent COVID-19.

This clone has just one count. The gene calls are TRBV18 and TRBJ2-3, with D unclear. The ends were cut back, 0 bases at V and 3 bases at J, with 7 bases in the middle. The germline V gene has CDR1 KGHSH and CDR2 LQKENI. The CDR3 covers 14 residues. CDR3 DNA: TGTGCCAGCTCACCACCGTCCAGAACAGATACGCAGTATTTT. Its protein product is CASSPPSRTDTQYF.

The chain is built from TRBV27 and TRBJ1-2, with D tentatively TRBD1 (6 bases). Trimming took 5 bases from V and 3 from J, leaving 13 bases between them. From germline, CDR1 is MNHEY and CDR2 SMNVEV (reference sequence). The CDR3 totals 14 residues. The CDR3: CASSVKRTDYGYTF. The DNA of the CDR3 is TGTGCCAGCAGTGTCAAAAGGACAGACTATGGCTACACCTTC.